These T cell receptor beta chains were read from a single sample in a study of OX40 agonist ivuxolimab in advanced cancers. Sequencing used immunoSEQ multiplex PCR; TCRdb keeps in-frame clones, though not all of them. The table includes 84,000 or so clones, approximately 95% detected once. This sample comprised CD4+ or CD8+ T cells sorted from blood, obtained in a trial of the OX40 agonist ivuxolimab. Every receptor here comes from an adult with an advanced solid tumor such as melanoma, head and neck, liver or kidney cancer. The conserved cysteine and the conserved F or W are not part of the CDR3 here. Not all rows give a size; the values are once, few, many and, for expanded clones, a class.

ASSLGGGTEAF TRBV5-6 11 once TRBJ1-1
ASSGGTSGRETQY TRBV5-4 13 NA TRBJ2-5
ASSLRLAGAYEQY TRBV27 13 NA TRBJ2-7
ASAGGFVNEQF TRBV14 11 NA TRBJ2-1
ASSFGGEAF TRBV7-9 9 NA TRBJ1-1
SVSHSATGGGYGYT TRBV29-1 14 NA TRBJ1-2
ASSLGTVLEQY TRBV6-5 11 NA TRBJ2-7
ASQTGAAMNTEAF TRBV19 13 NA TRBJ1-1
ASSPRDSYEKLF TRBV2 12 NA TRBJ1-4
ASTDGLDGEQF TRBV9 11 NA TRBJ2-1
ASSSVTYEQY TRBV11-2 10 NA TRBJ2-7
ASSLALQGDTEAF TRBV7-9 13 few TRBJ1-1
ASSFGVGSVTYNEQF TRBV5-1 15 NA TRBJ2-1
ASKFTGGRGYGYT TRBV6-6 13 NA TRBJ1-2
ASSGRLAEYNEQF TRBV9 13 NA TRBJ2-1
ASSPMGQGASRYT TRBV7-2 13 NA TRBJ1-2
ASSHSGFEQY TRBV14 10 NA TRBJ2-7
ASSLWYLEGATDTQY TRBV27 15 NA TRBJ2-3
ASSSSTSGRVGETQY TRBV11-2 15 once TRBJ2-5
ASSLRGTKAEAF TRBV7-6 12 NA TRBJ1-1
ASRNSNSGANVLT TRBV6-5 13 NA TRBJ2-6
ASSWQLYEQY TRBV5-6 10 NA TRBJ2-7
ASSFPWTSPIYGYT TRBV28 14 NA TRBJ1-2
ASSSNGPEAF TRBV5-3 10 few TRBJ1-1
ASSWASGEQY TRBV7-2 10 NA TRBJ2-7
ASSFTRAYNEQF TRBV28 12 NA TRBJ2-1
ASSQVRDSFYEQY TRBV4-3 13 NA TRBJ2-7
ASSDSSDTGELF TRBV6-4 12 NA TRBJ2-2
ASSELVPSGSPDWAGELF TRBV2 18 NA TRBJ2-2
ASSPGGGREPQH TRBV7-9 12 NA TRBJ1-5
ATSRDNRVDGYT TRBV15 12 NA TRBJ1-2
ASSVGSQSMDPRPY TRBV9 14 NA TRBJ2-5
ASSWGPGGEQF TRBV5-6 11 NA TRBJ2-1
ASSPEGGELF TRBV18 10 NA TRBJ2-2
ASSSQGDKNIQY TRBV9 12 NA TRBJ2-4
ASSPHTGARGQNTEAF TRBV9 16 NA TRBJ1-1
ASSSTGGLDEQF TRBV7-3 12 NA TRBJ2-1
ASSNLPRGYNEQF TRBV27 13 NA TRBJ2-1
ASSQGGQETQY TRBV5-6 11 NA TRBJ2-5
ASSLFPYPNTGELF TRBV11-3 14 NA TRBJ2-2
ASGPYFRDSSTLANYGYT TRBV27 18 NA TRBJ1-2
ASSLRPGPYEQY TRBV5-1 12 NA TRBJ2-7
ASSYPGGFGYT TRBV6-5 11 NA TRBJ1-2
ASSQGGLAGEQF TRBV4-3 12 NA TRBJ2-1